This entry concerns a single TCR beta chain. Its antigen is still unknown. Sequencing was performed with immunoSEQ multiplex PCR; in TCRdb, only in-frame clones are kept and a portion is missing. The table includes around 2.3 million clones, almost 96% detected once. These data originate in a study of shared clonotypes between healthy human individuals. Study details: Contributing individuals were a couple of females and three males aged 18 to 49. CD4 naive cells filled three plates per donor, CD4 memory three, CD8 naive two and CD8 memory one. Points from the study as a whole: All-four-donor shared clonotypes had higher generation probabilities than non-shared clonotypes did.

Trimming stripped 8 bases from V and 1 base from J, with 9 bases between. This CDR3 contains 13 residues. Germline CDR1 and CDR2: LNHDA and SQIVND (reference sequence). The V gene is TRBV19, the J gene TRBJ1-5; D not certain. This receptor was taken from a man aged 18 to 29 in good health. The sequenced sample was naive CD4+ T cells sorted from blood. Subset defined: CD45RA+ positively selected. CDR3 residues: CASSDDSNQPQHF. The CDR3 DNA sequence: TGTGCCAGTTCTGACGACAGCAATCAGCCCCAGCATTTT.